The rows below give T cell receptor beta chains drawn from one sample of a study of breast tumors, draining lymph nodes, adjacent tissues. MiXCR, applied by TCRdb to the multiplex PCR reads, yields one record per CDR3 protein. The sample comprises some 110,000 distinct CDR3 sequences, more than 25% of which are singletons, and under 6.5% rests with the top ten. The specimen sequenced was axillary lymph node tissue. Source of these receptors: a female donor with breast cancer. Some clones in this sample may be carry-over from other donors' samples. The CDR3 runs from the conserved cysteine through the conserved F or W. D genes are given only for firm matches. Clone sizes are given selectively: once, few, many, or a class where the clone is expanded.

J: TRBJ1-4
V: TRBV9
size: many
D: TRBD1
CDR3: CASSANRDRDEKLFF
DNA: TGTGCCAGCAGCGCCAACCGGGACAGGGATGAAAAACTGTTTTTT

J: TRBJ1-4
V: TRBV2
size: many
D: TRBD1
CDR3: CASSFRGPNEKLFF
DNA: TGTGCCAGCAGCTTTAGGGGGCCCAATGAAAAACTGTTTTTT

J: TRBJ2-3
V: TRBV2
size: many
D: NA
CDR3: CASSGGWIADTQYF
DNA: TGTGCCAGCAGTGGAGGGTGGATAGCAGATACGCAGTATTTT

J: TRBJ2-3
V: TRBV12-3/TRBV12-4
size: NA
D: NA
CDR3: CASSLGGKDTRYF
DNA: TGTGCCAGCAGTTTAGGGGGGAAAGATACACGGTATTTT

J: TRBJ2-7
V: TRBV29-1
size: many
D: NA
CDR3: CSVLGSSYEQYF
DNA: TGCAGCGTTTTAGGGAGTTCATACGAGCAGTACTTC

J: TRBJ2-5
V: TRBV29-1
size: NA
D: NA
CDR3: CSAAPGETQYF
DNA: TGCAGTGCTGCCCCAGGGGAGACCCAGTACTTC

J: TRBJ2-7
V: TRBV2
size: NA
D: TRBD1
CDR3: CASSEKGTGYEQYF
DNA: TGTGCCAGCAGTGAGAAGGGGACAGGGTACGAGCAGTACTTC

J: TRBJ1-2
V: TRBV6-5
size: many
D: TRBD1
CDR3: CASSWTGYGYTF
DNA: TGTGCCAGCAGTTGGACAGGTTATGGCTACACCTTC

J: TRBJ2-2
V: TRBV20-1
size: many
D: TRBD2
CDR3: CSAPPGLAETQNTGELFF
DNA: TGCAGTGCTCCGCCAGGACTAGCGGAAACCCAGAACACCGGGGAGCTGTTTTTT

J: TRBJ2-7
V: TRBV27
size: many
D: NA
CDR3: CASRPLGQNEQYF
DNA: TGTGCCAGCCGCCCGCTGGGCCAAAACGAGCAGTACTTC

J: TRBJ2-3
V: TRBV20-1
size: many
D: TRBD2
CDR3: CSAAPSRGGSDTQYF
DNA: TGCAGTGCCGCTCCCTCGCGGGGGGGATCAGATACGCAGTATTTT

J: TRBJ1-4
V: TRBV6-6
size: many
D: TRBD1
CDR3: CASSPGQAAGEKLFF
DNA: TGTGCCAGCAGTCCAGGACAGGCGGCGGGTGAAAAACTGTTTTTT

J: TRBJ2-6
V: TRBV5-6
size: few
D: NA
CDR3: CASSFGPSSGANVLTF
DNA: TGTGCCAGCAGCTTCGGACCCTCCTCTGGGGCCAACGTCCTGACTTTC

J: TRBJ2-3
V: TRBV20-1
size: many
D: NA
CDR3: CSASRLTTDTQYF
DNA: TGCAGTGCTAGTCGGCTTACTACAGATACGCAGTATTTT

J: TRBJ2-3
V: TRBV28
size: many
D: NA
CDR3: CASSLPTGIDTQYF
DNA: TGTGCCAGCAGTTTACCAACAGGGATAGATACGCAGTATTTT

J: TRBJ1-6
V: TRBV12-3/TRBV12-4
size: many
D: NA
CDR3: CASSFIQSSSYNSPLHF
DNA: TGTGCCAGCAGTTTCATACAGTCGAGCTCCTATAATTCACCCCTCCACTTT

J: TRBJ2-4
V: TRBV20-1
size: many
D: NA
CDR3: CSARAGPKNIQYF
DNA: TGCAGTGCTAGAGCTGGGCCCAAAAACATTCAGTACTTC

J: TRBJ2-1
V: TRBV11-2
size: many
D: TRBD2
CDR3: CASRKSVGLAGSSSYNEQFF
DNA: TGTGCCAGCAGAAAAAGCGTCGGACTAGCGGGGTCAAGCTCCTACAATGAGCAGTTCTTC

J: TRBJ2-2
V: TRBV5-1
size: many
D: TRBD1
CDR3: CASSWTGAGTGELFF
DNA: TGCGCCAGCAGCTGGACAGGGGCGGGCACCGGGGAGCTGTTTTTT

J: TRBJ1-4
V: TRBV15
size: NA
D: NA
CDR3: CATSRDNGGEKLFF
DNA: TGTGCCACCAGCAGAGATAATGGGGGTGAAAAACTGTTTTTT

J: TRBJ1-1
V: TRBV5-4
size: NA
D: TRBD1
CDR3: CASSLVGRGYENTEAFF
DNA: TGTGCCAGCAGCTTGGTCGGCAGGGGGTACGAGAACACTGAAGCTTTCTTT

J: TRBJ1-5
V: TRBV15
size: NA
D: TRBD1
CDR3: CATSGDYSRTGMGNQPQHF
DNA: TGTGCCACCAGCGGAGATTATAGCCGGACAGGGATGGGCAATCAGCCCCAGCATTTT

J: TRBJ2-5
V: TRBV7-2
size: many
D: NA
CDR3: CASSFGGDFVETQYF
DNA: TGTGCCAGCAGCTTCGGTGGGGATTTCGTAGAGACCCAGTACTTC

J: TRBJ1-3
V: TRBV20-1
size: many
D: NA
CDR3: CSARGQNTIYF
DNA: TGCAGTGCTAGAGGTCAAAACACCATATATTTT

J: TRBJ2-5
V: TRBV11-2
size: many
D: TRBD2
CDR3: CASSLDVGGAAGETQYF
DNA: TGTGCCAGCAGCTTAGACGTCGGGGGGGCAGCCGGGGAGACCCAGTACTTC

J: TRBJ1-3
V: TRBV5-1
size: many
D: NA
CDR3: CASSLGPGNGNTIYF
DNA: TGCGCCAGCAGCTTGGGGCCAGGGAATGGAAACACCATATATTTT

J: TRBJ1-2
V: TRBV25-1
size: NA
D: TRBD1
CDR3: CASRGTGGFYGYTF
DNA: TGTGCCAGCAGGGGGACAGGGGGCTTCTATGGCTACACCTTC